This T cell receptor (beta chain) comes out of a study of T cell responses to AZD1222 COVID-19 vaccine. Overall study findings and caveats: White British people made up most donors, females outnumbered males, and clonal diversity was possibly underestimated.

A note on this clone: Antigen: not known.

Sequenced by immunoSEQ multiplex PCR; TCRdb stores in-frame clones only, minus some. Seen here are around 170,000 clones, 90% observed once, and the top ten hold more than 1.3%. V shed 5 bases, J shed 12 bases, and the junction held 6 bases outside the gene matches. CDR3 length: 14 residues. Germline lookup yields CDR1 LNHDA and CDR2 SQIVND (reference sequence). The chain recombines TRBV19 with TRBJ1-6, with 11 positions matching TRBD1. Sequenced here: peripheral blood, sampled on day 0 of AZD1222 vaccination. This clonotype originated in an adult in good health. The CDR3 reads CASSPGQGAGPLHF. The DNA for the CDR3 is TGTGCCAGTAGTCCCGGACAGGGGGCAGGACCCCTCCACTTT. The variable domain in full, with the rest retrieved from reference TRBV19 and TRBJ1-6, is DGGITQSPKYLFRKEGQNVTLSCEQNLNHDAMYWYRQDPGQGLRLIYYSQIVNDFQKGDIAEGYSVSREKKESFPLTVTSAQKNPTAFYLCASSPGQGAGPLHFGNGTRLTVT.